The clone carrying this TCR beta chain was seen only a few times. The data derive from a study of blood T cells in healthy people across ages. Germline assignment: CDR1 SGHVS and CDR2 FQNEAQ. Trimming shortened V by 5 bases and J by 14 bases, and 19 bases separated the two germline ends. The CDR3 is 13 residues long. A J-beta primer mix and a sample-barcoded 5' primer were used in a second PCR of about 7 to 12 cycles. The template-switch adaptor, which had 12 random nucleotides, put a tag on each cDNA molecule. TCRdb independently ran MiXCR on the 5' RACE reads; one entry per CDR3 protein. There are almost 1 million distinct CDR3 sequences in the sample; roughly half occur only once, and about a fifth lies in the top ten.

The chain recombines TRBV7-8 with TRBJ2-4; D is perhaps TRBD1 (6 bases). The sequence came from a woman aged 55-69 years in good health. Source material: blood. The CDR3 spells CASSPDDRQEKYF. The CDR3 DNA reads as TGTGCCAGCAGCCCGGACGACAGGCAGGAAAAGTACTTC.